The source of this TCR beta chain is a study of T cell responses to AZD1222 COVID-19 vaccine. Study-level findings and limits: Only after the peak T cell response were repertoires sampled. Reportedly, nearly half of unique spike TCRs recognized epitopes outside B.1.351/B.1.1.7 mutations.

Germline loops: CDR1 MDHEN, CDR2 SYDVKM. Trimming pared 3 bases from V and 0 bases from J, leaving 10 bases between. The CDR3 length is 15 residues. Comments on this clone: Antigen specificity is unknown.

The repertoire was sequenced with immunoSEQ multiplex PCR; TCRdb's copy has only in-frame clones and lacks some. The sample holds under 200,000 clones, around 87% seen once. The source was peripheral blood, collected on day 0 of MenACWY control vaccination. The sequence came from an adult in good health. The rearrangement uses TRBV28 and TRBJ2-3; weak D call: TRBD2 (7 bases). The CDR3 spells CASSLGGASTDTQYF. The CDR3 DNA reads as TGTGCCAGCAGTTTGGGGGGGGCTAGCACAGATACGCAGTATTTT.